Listed below are T cell receptor beta chains from one sample, sequenced in a study of T cells in Graves' hyperthyroidism and ophthalmopathy. TCRdb independently ran MiXCR on the multiplex PCR reads; one entry per CDR3 protein. The sample contains over 300,000 distinct CDR3 sequences, 12% to 15% of which appear only once. Sequencing input: blood. These receptors came from a woman in her thirties or forties with Graves' ophthalmopathy. The conserved cysteine and the conserved F or W are not part of the CDR3 here. The order of the fields is V gene, D gene, J gene, clone size, CDR3 protein. The D gene is left open where the match is weak. The listing skips clone size in some rows; elsewhere it reads once, few, many or a size class.

V gene: TRBV6-1
D gene: NA
J gene: TRBJ1-1
clone size: many
CDR3 protein: ASSDVGRQEAF

V gene: TRBV11-3
D gene: TRBD2
J gene: TRBJ2-1
clone size: many
CDR3 protein: ASSFGTSNEQF

V gene: TRBV24-1
D gene: NA
J gene: TRBJ1-2
clone size: NA
CDR3 protein: ATSDPRSPEGRYGYT

V gene: TRBV18
D gene: NA
J gene: TRBJ2-7
clone size: once
CDR3 protein: ASSPWADPYEQY

V gene: TRBV2
D gene: NA
J gene: TRBJ2-7
clone size: many
CDR3 protein: ASSTTGEGSYEQY

V gene: TRBV28
D gene: TRBD1
J gene: TRBJ2-7
clone size: many
CDR3 protein: ASSLWAPYGTDTFYEQY

V gene: TRBV15
D gene: NA
J gene: TRBJ1-1
clone size: NA
CDR3 protein: ATSPYTVSSTEAF

V gene: TRBV27
D gene: NA
J gene: TRBJ1-4
clone size: NA
CDR3 protein: ASSLGQDEKLF

V gene: TRBV5-5
D gene: TRBD2
J gene: TRBJ2-1
clone size: NA
CDR3 protein: ASSLTYFAGGSPSYNEQF

V gene: TRBV11-2
D gene: NA
J gene: TRBJ1-1
clone size: NA
CDR3 protein: ASSLDSRRESEAF

V gene: TRBV6-1
D gene: TRBD2
J gene: TRBJ2-3
clone size: many
CDR3 protein: ASSPRTSGGVDTQY

V gene: TRBV2
D gene: TRBD2
J gene: TRBJ2-1
clone size: many
CDR3 protein: ASSDGTSGSQDYNEQF

V gene: TRBV7-9
D gene: TRBD1
J gene: TRBJ1-6
clone size: NA
CDR3 protein: ASTPLGQRNSPLH

V gene: TRBV7-9
D gene: NA
J gene: TRBJ1-1
clone size: NA
CDR3 protein: ASSFLKGMNTEAF

V gene: TRBV19
D gene: NA
J gene: TRBJ1-1
clone size: many
CDR3 protein: ASSLDASTEAF

V gene: TRBV28
D gene: NA
J gene: TRBJ1-1
clone size: many
CDR3 protein: ASSPGDLARTEAF

V gene: TRBV12-3/TRBV12-4
D gene: TRBD1
J gene: TRBJ2-7
clone size: many
CDR3 protein: ASRKDQKGTGVYFEQY

V gene: TRBV7-8
D gene: TRBD1
J gene: TRBJ1-1
clone size: many
CDR3 protein: ASSLQGAHTEAF

V gene: TRBV11-1
D gene: TRBD1
J gene: TRBJ2-5
clone size: many
CDR3 protein: ASSFEVAGGSGTQY

V gene: TRBV7-2
D gene: NA
J gene: TRBJ1-2
clone size: many
CDR3 protein: ASRAGGGYGYT

V gene: TRBV19
D gene: NA
J gene: TRBJ2-7
clone size: few
CDR3 protein: ASSPPHGAISYEQY

V gene: TRBV7-2
D gene: TRBD2
J gene: TRBJ2-7
clone size: NA
CDR3 protein: ASSQRLAGYEQY

V gene: TRBV9
D gene: NA
J gene: TRBJ2-1
clone size: many
CDR3 protein: ASSVSGRSYNEQF

V gene: TRBV6-1
D gene: TRBD1
J gene: TRBJ1-2
clone size: few
CDR3 protein: ASSARDREKNGYT

V gene: TRBV30
D gene: NA
J gene: TRBJ1-1
clone size: many
CDR3 protein: AGGLNTEAF

V gene: TRBV6-1
D gene: NA
J gene: TRBJ2-7
clone size: many
CDR3 protein: ASSEAESVQY

V gene: TRBV27
D gene: TRBD1
J gene: TRBJ2-7
clone size: NA
CDR3 protein: ASSSTGGINYEQY

V gene: TRBV25-1
D gene: TRBD2
J gene: TRBJ2-7
clone size: many
CDR3 protein: ATPLGGAGDEQY

V gene: TRBV28
D gene: TRBD2
J gene: TRBJ2-2
clone size: NA
CDR3 protein: ASRLIGGGSGELF

V gene: TRBV20-1
D gene: NA
J gene: TRBJ2-7
clone size: few
CDR3 protein: SPSGAYEQY

V gene: TRBV9
D gene: TRBD2
J gene: TRBJ2-3
clone size: few
CDR3 protein: ASDFSGSLADTQY

V gene: TRBV24-1
D gene: NA
J gene: TRBJ1-5
clone size: many
CDR3 protein: ATRQGANQPQH

V gene: TRBV28
D gene: TRBD2
J gene: TRBJ2-7
clone size: many
CDR3 protein: ASSTRLAGKHEQY

V gene: TRBV12-5
D gene: TRBD1
J gene: TRBJ2-7
clone size: many
CDR3 protein: ASGLASGQKYEQY

V gene: TRBV27
D gene: NA
J gene: TRBJ1-1
clone size: many
CDR3 protein: ASNPSRGNTEAF

V gene: TRBV2
D gene: TRBD2
J gene: TRBJ2-5
clone size: many
CDR3 protein: ASRPGQPGLAANRQETQY

V gene: TRBV11-3
D gene: NA
J gene: TRBJ1-3
clone size: NA
CDR3 protein: ASSLLTALSGNTIY

V gene: TRBV6-1
D gene: TRBD2
J gene: TRBJ2-5
clone size: many
CDR3 protein: ASSEASGGQETQY

V gene: TRBV5-1
D gene: NA
J gene: TRBJ1-1
clone size: few
CDR3 protein: ASSAPDRSMFTEAF

V gene: TRBV11-1
D gene: NA
J gene: TRBJ2-7
clone size: many
CDR3 protein: ASSLARDYEQY

V gene: TRBV2
D gene: TRBD1
J gene: TRBJ2-1
clone size: NA
CDR3 protein: ASSSEWTGDNEQF

V gene: TRBV20-1
D gene: NA
J gene: TRBJ2-2
clone size: many
CDR3 protein: SARIGGSDTGELF

V gene: TRBV6-1
D gene: NA
J gene: TRBJ1-5
clone size: many
CDR3 protein: ASSMGTSVSNQPQH

V gene: TRBV11-2
D gene: NA
J gene: TRBJ2-5
clone size: many
CDR3 protein: ASSLVTGRAQETQY

V gene: TRBV5-1
D gene: TRBD1
J gene: TRBJ2-7
clone size: many
CDR3 protein: ASSWGQGAAHEQY

V gene: TRBV11-3
D gene: TRBD1
J gene: TRBJ2-3
clone size: few
CDR3 protein: ASSFQGVRASQY

V gene: TRBV30
D gene: NA
J gene: TRBJ2-4
clone size: many
CDR3 protein: AWSVRKNIQY

V gene: TRBV12-3/TRBV12-4
D gene: NA
J gene: TRBJ1-1
clone size: many
CDR3 protein: ASSFVPDTEAF

V gene: TRBV7-9
D gene: TRBD1
J gene: TRBJ2-7
clone size: few
CDR3 protein: ASSLGAWDRGEQY

V gene: TRBV6-1
D gene: TRBD1
J gene: TRBJ1-2
clone size: NA
CDR3 protein: ASRLDRGYGYT

V gene: TRBV29-1
D gene: TRBD1
J gene: TRBJ2-3
clone size: few
CDR3 protein: SVQTGVRTDTQY

V gene: TRBV27
D gene: NA
J gene: TRBJ2-7
clone size: many
CDR3 protein: ASSLGIGPYEQY

V gene: TRBV3-1
D gene: NA
J gene: TRBJ2-5
clone size: once
CDR3 protein: ASSQATISGTQY

V gene: TRBV9
D gene: NA
J gene: TRBJ2-1
clone size: many
CDR3 protein: ASSRGASDEQF

V gene: TRBV6-1
D gene: TRBD2
J gene: TRBJ2-4
clone size: NA
CDR3 protein: ASRSGGASRAKNIQY

V gene: TRBV28
D gene: NA
J gene: TRBJ1-1
clone size: many
CDR3 protein: ATSRGDPTEAF

V gene: TRBV7-6
D gene: TRBD1
J gene: TRBJ1-4
clone size: many
CDR3 protein: ASSLGQGAVREKLF

V gene: TRBV18
D gene: NA
J gene: TRBJ2-5
clone size: many
CDR3 protein: ASSPPARVETQY